This T cell receptor beta chain was recorded in a study of blood T cell repertoires in COVID-19. Turning to the study itself: From T cells, B-cell-depleted T cells, or PBMCs came the material, which was cDNA or gDNA.

Per the original data handling: Amplifying reference gene primers gave estimates of nucleated cell counts. Method: immunoSEQ multiplex PCR; TCRdb's copy keeps in-frame clones and lacks some. That table gives V, J and clone size, and the DNA gave D and trimming. The sample holds 200,000 to 300,000 clones, about four fifths seen once. Trimming left V 7 bases short and J 1 base short, with 10 bases between. The CDR3 runs to 14 residues. Germline CDR1 SEHNR, CDR2 FQNEAQ (reference sequence). Sequencing input: peripheral blood. The chain joins TRBV7-9 to TRBJ1-4; D call uncertain. This receptor was obtained from a man aged 80 or over with acute or convalescent COVID-19. CDR3 amino acids: CASTPSGTNEKLFF. The DNA for the CDR3 is TGTGCCAGCACCCCGTCGGGAACTAATGAAAAACTGTTTTTT.